This TCR beta chain was captured in a study of cytomegalovirus exposure and HLA in healthy donors. The PCR employed 60 Vbeta primers together with 13 Jbeta primers. Generated by immunoSEQ multiplex PCR, the TCRdb table keeps only in-frame clones and is missing some. The profile covers some 120,000 clones, with roughly 78% appearing a single time and around 2.5% taken by the ten largest. Trimming shortened V by 0 bases and J by 2 bases, and 4 bases separated the two germline ends. Germline CDR1 reads SGHNT; CDR2 reads YYREEE (reference sequence). This CDR3 has 13 amino acids. V is TRBV5-4 and J is TRBJ2-3; D not certain. The clonotype originates from a man aged 25-45 years in good health and CMV-seronegative. The sequenced sample was PBMCs. The CDR3 sequence: CASSLELTDTQYF. In nucleotides, the CDR3 is TGTGCCAGCAGCTTGGAACTCACAGATACGCAGTATTTT. The variable domain in full, completed from reference TRBV5-4 and TRBJ2-3, reads ETGVTQSPTHLIKTRGQQVTLRCSSQSGHNTVSWYQQALGQGPQFIFQYYREEENGRGNFPPRFSGLQFPNYSSELNVNALELDDSALYLCASSLELTDTQYFGPGTRLTVL.